This record covers a single T cell receptor (beta chain). This CDR3 contains 12 residues. V was clipped by 2 bases and J by 11 bases; unmatched bases: 6. Looked up from germline, CDR1 is GTSNPN and CDR2 is SVGIG (reference sequence). Assay used: immunoSEQ multiplex PCR; TCRdb lists only in-frame clones, some missing. Of about 60,000 clones listed, 88% are singletons. The sample belongs to a study of blood T cell repertoires in COVID-19. This TCR came from a man between 65 and 85 years old with acute or convalescent COVID-19. The chain is built from TRBV30 and TRBJ1-1; 9 bases agree with TRBD1. The sequenced sample was peripheral blood. This chain's CDR3 is CAWSPRQGEAFF. In DNA form, the CDR3 reads TGTGCCTGGAGTCCCCGACAGGGGGAGGCTTTCTTT.